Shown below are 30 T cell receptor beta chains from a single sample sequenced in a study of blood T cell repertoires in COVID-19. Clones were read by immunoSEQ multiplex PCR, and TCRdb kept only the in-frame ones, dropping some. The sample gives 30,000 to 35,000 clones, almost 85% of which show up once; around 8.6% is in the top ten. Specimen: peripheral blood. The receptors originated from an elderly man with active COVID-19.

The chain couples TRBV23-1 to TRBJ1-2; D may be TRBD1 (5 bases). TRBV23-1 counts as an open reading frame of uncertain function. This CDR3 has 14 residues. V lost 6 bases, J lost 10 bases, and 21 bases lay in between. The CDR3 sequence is CASSPTGQATIYTF. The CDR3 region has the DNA TGCGCCAGCAGCCCCACCGGACAAGCGACCATCTACACCTTC.

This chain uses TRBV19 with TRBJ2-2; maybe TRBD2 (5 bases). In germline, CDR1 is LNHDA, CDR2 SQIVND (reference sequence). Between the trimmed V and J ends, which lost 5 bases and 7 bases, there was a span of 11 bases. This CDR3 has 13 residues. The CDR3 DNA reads TGTGCCAGTAGTCCCCTCGGAGGCGGGGAGCTGTTTTTT. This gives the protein CASSPLGGGELFF.

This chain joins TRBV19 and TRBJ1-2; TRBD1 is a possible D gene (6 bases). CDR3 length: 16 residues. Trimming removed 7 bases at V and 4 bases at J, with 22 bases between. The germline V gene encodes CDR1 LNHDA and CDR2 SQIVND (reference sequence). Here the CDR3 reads CASTPPGQDRPYGYTF. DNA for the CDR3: TGTGCCAGTACCCCCCCGGGCCAGGACAGACCCTATGGCTACACCTTC.

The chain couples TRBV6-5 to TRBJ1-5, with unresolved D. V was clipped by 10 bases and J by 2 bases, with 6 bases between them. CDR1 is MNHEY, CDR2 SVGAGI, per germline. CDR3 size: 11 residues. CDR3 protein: CATSGNQPQHF. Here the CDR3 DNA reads TGTGCCACTTCAGGCAATCAGCCCCAGCATTTT.

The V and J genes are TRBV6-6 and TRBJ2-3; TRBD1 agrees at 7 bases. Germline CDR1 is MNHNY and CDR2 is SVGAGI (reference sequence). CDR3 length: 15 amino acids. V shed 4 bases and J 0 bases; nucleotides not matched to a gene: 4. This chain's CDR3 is CASSSRGLSTDTQYF. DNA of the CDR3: TGTGCCAGCAGTTCAAGGGGGCTTAGCACAGATACGCAGTATTTT.

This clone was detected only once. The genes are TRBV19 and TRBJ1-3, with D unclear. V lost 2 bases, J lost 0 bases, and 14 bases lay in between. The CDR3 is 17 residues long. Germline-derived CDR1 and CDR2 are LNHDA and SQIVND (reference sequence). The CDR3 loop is CASSISGKTYSGNTIYF. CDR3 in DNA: TGTGCCAGTAGTATATCGGGGAAAACCTACTCTGGAAACACCATATATTTT.

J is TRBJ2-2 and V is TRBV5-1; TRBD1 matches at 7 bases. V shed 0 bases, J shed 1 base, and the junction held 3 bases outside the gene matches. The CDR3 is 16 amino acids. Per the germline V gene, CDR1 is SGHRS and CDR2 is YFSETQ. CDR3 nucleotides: TGCGCCAGCAGCTTGGTAAGACAGGGGAACACCGGGGAGCTGTTTTTT. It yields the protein CASSLVRQGNTGELFF. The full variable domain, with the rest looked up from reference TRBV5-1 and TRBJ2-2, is KAGVTQTPRYLIKTRGQQVTLSCSPISGHRSVSWYQQTPGQGLQFLFEYFSETQRNKGNFPGRFSGRQFSNSRSEMNVSTLELGDSALYLCASSLVRQGNTGELFFGEGSRLTVL.

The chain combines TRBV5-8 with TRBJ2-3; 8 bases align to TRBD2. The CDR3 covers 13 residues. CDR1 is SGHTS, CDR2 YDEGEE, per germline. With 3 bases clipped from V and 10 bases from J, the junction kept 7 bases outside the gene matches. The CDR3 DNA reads TGTGCCAGCAGCTCGGGGGGGACTAGGGCGCAGTATTTT. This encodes CASSSGGTRAQYF.

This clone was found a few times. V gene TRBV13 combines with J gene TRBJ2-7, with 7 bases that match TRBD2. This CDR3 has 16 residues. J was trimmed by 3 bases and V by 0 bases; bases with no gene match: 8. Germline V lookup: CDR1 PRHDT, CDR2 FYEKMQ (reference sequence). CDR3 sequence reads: CASSLGLRTRNYEQYF. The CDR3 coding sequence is TGTGCCAGCAGCTTAGGCCTAAGGACTAGGAACTACGAGCAGTACTTC.

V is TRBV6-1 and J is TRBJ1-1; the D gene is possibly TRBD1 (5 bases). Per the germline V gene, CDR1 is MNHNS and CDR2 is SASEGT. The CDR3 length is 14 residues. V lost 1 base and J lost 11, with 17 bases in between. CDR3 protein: CASSEEIWGEEAFF. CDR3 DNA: TGTGCCAGCAGTGAAGAAATATGGGGCGAGGAGGCTTTCTTT.

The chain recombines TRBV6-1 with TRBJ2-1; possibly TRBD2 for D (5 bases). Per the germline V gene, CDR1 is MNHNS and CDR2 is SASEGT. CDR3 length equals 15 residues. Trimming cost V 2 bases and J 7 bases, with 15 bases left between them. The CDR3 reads CASSEINVSGNEQFF. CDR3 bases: TGTGCCAGCAGTGAAATTAACGTGTCGGGGAATGAGCAGTTCTTC.

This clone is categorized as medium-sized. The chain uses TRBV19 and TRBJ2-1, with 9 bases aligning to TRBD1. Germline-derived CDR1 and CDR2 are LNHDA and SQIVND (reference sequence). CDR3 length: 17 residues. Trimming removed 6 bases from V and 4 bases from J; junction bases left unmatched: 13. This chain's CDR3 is CASSIVGAGQGYNEQFF. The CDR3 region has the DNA TGTGCCAGTAGCATTGTAGGGGCCGGACAGGGGTACAATGAGCAGTTCTTC.

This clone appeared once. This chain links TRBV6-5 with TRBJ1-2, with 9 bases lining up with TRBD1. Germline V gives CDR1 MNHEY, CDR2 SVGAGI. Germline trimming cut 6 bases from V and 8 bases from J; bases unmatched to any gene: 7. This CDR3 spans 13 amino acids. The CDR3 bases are TGTGCCAGCAGATCTAACAGGGGGCAGGGCTACACCTTC. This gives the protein CASRSNRGQGYTF.

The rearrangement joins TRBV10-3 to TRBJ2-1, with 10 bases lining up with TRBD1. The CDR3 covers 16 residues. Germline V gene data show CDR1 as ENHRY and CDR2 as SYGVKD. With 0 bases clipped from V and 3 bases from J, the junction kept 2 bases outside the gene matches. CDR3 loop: CAISESGTGDYNEQFF. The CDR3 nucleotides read TGTGCCATCAGTGAGTCTGGGACAGGGGACTACAATGAGCAGTTCTTC.

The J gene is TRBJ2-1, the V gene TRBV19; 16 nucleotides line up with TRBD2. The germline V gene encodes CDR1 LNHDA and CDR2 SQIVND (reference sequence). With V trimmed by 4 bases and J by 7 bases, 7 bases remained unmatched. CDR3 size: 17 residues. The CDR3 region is CASSRTGLAGGPNEQFF. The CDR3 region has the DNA TGTGCCAGTAGTAGGACGGGACTAGCGGGGGGGCCGAATGAGCAGTTCTTC.

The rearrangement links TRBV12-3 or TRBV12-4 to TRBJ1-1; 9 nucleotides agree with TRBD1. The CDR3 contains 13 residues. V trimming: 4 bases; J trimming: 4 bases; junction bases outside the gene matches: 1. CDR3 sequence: CASSSTGGTEAFF. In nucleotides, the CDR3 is TGTGCCAGCAGTTCGACAGGGGGCACTGAAGCTTTCTTT.

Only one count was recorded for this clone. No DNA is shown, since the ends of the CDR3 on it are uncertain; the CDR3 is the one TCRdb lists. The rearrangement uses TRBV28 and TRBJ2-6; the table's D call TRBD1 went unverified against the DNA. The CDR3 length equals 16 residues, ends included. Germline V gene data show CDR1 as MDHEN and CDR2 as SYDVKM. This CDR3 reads CASSTSLGAGANVLTF.

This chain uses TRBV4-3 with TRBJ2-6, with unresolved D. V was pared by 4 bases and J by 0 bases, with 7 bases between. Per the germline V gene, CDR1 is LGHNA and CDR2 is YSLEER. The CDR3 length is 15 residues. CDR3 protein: CASSPRSSGANVLTF. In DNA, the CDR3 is TGCGCCAGCAGCCCCCGGAGCTCTGGGGCCAACGTCCTGACTTTC.

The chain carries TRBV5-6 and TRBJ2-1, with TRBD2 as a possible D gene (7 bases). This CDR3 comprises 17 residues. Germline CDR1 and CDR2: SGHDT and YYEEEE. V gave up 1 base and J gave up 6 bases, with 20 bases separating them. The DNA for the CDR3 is TGTGCCAGCAGCTTGTTCCCGGGGGGCCGTGTAGGCAATGAGCAGTTCTTC. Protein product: CASSLFPGGRVGNEQFF.

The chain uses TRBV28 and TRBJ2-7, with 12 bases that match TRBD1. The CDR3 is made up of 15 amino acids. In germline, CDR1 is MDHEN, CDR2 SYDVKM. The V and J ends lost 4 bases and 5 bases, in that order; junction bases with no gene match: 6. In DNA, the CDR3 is TGTGCCAGCAGTTCCTCCGGGACAGGGGGCCACGAGCAGTACTTC. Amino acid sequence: CASSSSGTGGHEQYF.

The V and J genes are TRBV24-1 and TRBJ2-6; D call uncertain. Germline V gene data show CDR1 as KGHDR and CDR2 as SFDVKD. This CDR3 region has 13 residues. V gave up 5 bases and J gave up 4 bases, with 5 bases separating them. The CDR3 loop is CATSASGANVLTF. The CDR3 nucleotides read TGTGCCACCAGTGCCTCCGGGGCCAACGTCCTGACTTTC.

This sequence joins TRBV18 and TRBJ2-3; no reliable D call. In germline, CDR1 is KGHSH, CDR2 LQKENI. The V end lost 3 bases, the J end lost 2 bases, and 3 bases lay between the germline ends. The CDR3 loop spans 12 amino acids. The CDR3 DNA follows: TGTGCCAGCTCACCTTACACAGATACGCAGTATTTT. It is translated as CASSPYTDTQYF.

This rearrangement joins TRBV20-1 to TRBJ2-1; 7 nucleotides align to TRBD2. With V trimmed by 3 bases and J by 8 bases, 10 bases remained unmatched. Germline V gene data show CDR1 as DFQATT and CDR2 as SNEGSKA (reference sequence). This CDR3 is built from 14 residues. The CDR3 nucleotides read TGCAGTGCTAGTGGCATCGGGGCGGGGGATGAGCAGTTCTTC. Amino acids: CSASGIGAGDEQFF.

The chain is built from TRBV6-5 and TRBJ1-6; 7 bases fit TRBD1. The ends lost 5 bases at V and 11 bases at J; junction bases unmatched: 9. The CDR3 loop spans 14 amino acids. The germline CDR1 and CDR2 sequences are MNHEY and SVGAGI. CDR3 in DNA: TGTGCCAGCAGTCAACACGGGACAGATGCACCCCTCCACTTT. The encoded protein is CASSQHGTDAPLHF.

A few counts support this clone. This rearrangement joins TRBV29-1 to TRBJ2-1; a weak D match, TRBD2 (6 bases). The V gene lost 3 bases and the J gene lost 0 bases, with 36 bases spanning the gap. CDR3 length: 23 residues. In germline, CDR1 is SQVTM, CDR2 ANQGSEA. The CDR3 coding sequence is TGCAGCGTTGAGGGACGGGACTGGGGTGCGGGGCTCCCCTCGATGAGCTCCTACAATGAGCAGTTCTTC. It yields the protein CSVEGRDWGAGLPSMSSYNEQFF.

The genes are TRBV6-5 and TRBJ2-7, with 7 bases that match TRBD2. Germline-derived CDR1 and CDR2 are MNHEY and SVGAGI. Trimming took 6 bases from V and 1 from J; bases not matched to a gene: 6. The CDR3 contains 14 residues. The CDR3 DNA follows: TGTGCCAGCAGGAAGGGACTACCTTCCTACGAGCAGTACTTC. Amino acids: CASRKGLPSYEQYF.

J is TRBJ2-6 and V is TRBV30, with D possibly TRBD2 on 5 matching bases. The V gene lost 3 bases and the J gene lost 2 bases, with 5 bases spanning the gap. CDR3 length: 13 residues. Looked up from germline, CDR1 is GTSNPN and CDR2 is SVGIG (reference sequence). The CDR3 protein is CAWSGAGANVLTF. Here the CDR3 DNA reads TGTGCCTGGAGCGGGGCTGGGGCCAACGTCCTGACTTTC.

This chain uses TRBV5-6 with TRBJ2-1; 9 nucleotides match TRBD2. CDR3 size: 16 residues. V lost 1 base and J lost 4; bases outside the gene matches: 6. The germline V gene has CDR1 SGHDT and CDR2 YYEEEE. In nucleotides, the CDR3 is TGTGCCAGCAGCTTGTACGAGACTAGCGGATACAATGAGCAGTTCTTC. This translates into CASSLYETSGYNEQFF.

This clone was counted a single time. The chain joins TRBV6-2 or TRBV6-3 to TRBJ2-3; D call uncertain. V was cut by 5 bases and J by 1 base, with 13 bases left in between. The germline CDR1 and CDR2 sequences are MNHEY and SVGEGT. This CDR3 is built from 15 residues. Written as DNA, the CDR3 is TGTGCCAGCAGTAGCTCTGACTTTGGCACAGATACGCAGTATTTT. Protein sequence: CASSSSDFGTDTQYF.

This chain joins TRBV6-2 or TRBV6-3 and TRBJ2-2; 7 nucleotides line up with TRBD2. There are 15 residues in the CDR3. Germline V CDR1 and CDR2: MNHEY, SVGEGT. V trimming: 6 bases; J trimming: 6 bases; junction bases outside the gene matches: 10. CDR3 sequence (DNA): TGTGCCAGCAGCCAGTATCGGCTAGCGGCCGGGGAGCTGTTTTTT. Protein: CASSQYRLAAGELFF.